This T cell receptor (beta chain) was observed in a study of Graves' ophthalmopathy and Graves' hyperthyroidism. Whole-study context: At the time of initial diagnosis and before any treatment, peripheral blood was collected.

Study outcomes and limitations: This model predicted ophthalmopathy progression (sensitivity 70.59%, specificity about 72%).

V shed 2 bases and J 2 bases; nucleotides not matched to a gene: 4. Germline lookup yields CDR1 SGHRS and CDR2 YFSETQ. This CDR3 region has 15 residues. Stable hyperthyroidism was defined by absence of ophthalmopathy within 18 months of follow-up. Hyperthyroidism patients, all newly diagnosed, had under 2 months' duration and ages of 18 to 65. As the template, RNA transcripts were used to amplify TCR beta CDR3 regions. HTBI primers served in a first-round RT-PCR, which a second-round multiplex PCR followed. TCRdb fed the multiplex PCR reads into MiXCR, producing one record per CDR3 protein. This sample has just over 400,000 distinct CDR3 sequences, with over 20% found just once. This clonotype occurred many times. Its antigen is currently unknown.

Sequences were obtained from peripheral blood. The sequence came from a woman under 30 with stable Graves' hyperthyroidism. The chain uses TRBV5-1 and TRBJ2-5, with 9 bases lining up with TRBD1. CDR3: CASSFRDRAQETQYF. For the CDR3, the DNA is TGCGCCAGCAGCTTCCGGGACAGGGCACAAGAGACCCAGTACTTC.